Following are 17 T cell receptor beta chains from one sample sequenced in a study of response to subunit inactivated influenza vaccine. TCRdb called the RT-PCR reads again in MiXCR, with one record for every CDR3 protein. The table shows over 450,000 distinct CDR3 sequences, with 10% to 15% occurring only once. Here the sequenced sample was PBMCs from blood, taken 45 days after vaccination. Receptors were obtained from a man in his fifties or sixties who received an inactivated influenza vaccine.

This chain uses TRBV5-1 with TRBJ2-1; D possibly corresponds to TRBD2 (5 bases). Trimming cost V 0 bases and J 7 bases, with 14 bases left between them. The CDR3 is 15 residues long. Germline V gene data show CDR1 as SGHRS and CDR2 as YFSETQ. The CDR3 loop reads CASSLEVGEWNEQFF. The CDR3 bases are TGCGCCAGCAGCTTGGAGGTGGGAGAGTGGAATGAGCAGTTCTTC.

The genes are TRBV18 and TRBJ2-5; 9 nucleotides line up with TRBD1. The CDR3 length is 16 residues. V was pared by 0 bases and J by 5 bases, with 7 bases of the junction left unmatched. Germline V lookup: CDR1 KGHSH, CDR2 LQKENI. The CDR3 loop reads CASSPPSGQGRETQYF. In nucleotides, the CDR3 is TGTGCCAGCTCACCACCCTCTGGACAGGGGCGGGAGACCCAGTACTTC.

This clonotype was counted between two and nine times. V usage is TRBV20-1 and J usage is TRBJ1-6; 7 bases fit TRBD1. The germline CDR1 and CDR2 sequences are DFQATT and SNEGSKA (reference sequence). The CDR3 contains 17 residues. V shed 0 bases, J shed 9 bases, and the junction held 14 bases outside the gene matches. The CDR3 sequence: CSARDRTGDRQFSPLHF. The CDR3 DNA is TGCAGTGCTAGAGACAGGACAGGCGATCGACAATTTTCACCCCTCCACTTT.

This clonotype was seen a handful of times. This rearrangement joins TRBV7-9 to TRBJ2-3; possible D gene TRBD1, 6 bases. Trimming removed 2 bases from V and 5 bases from J, with 20 bases in between. Germline CDR1 and CDR2: SEHNR and FQNEAQ (reference sequence). CDR3 size: 17 residues. CDR3: CASSLSTGQLTRDTQYF. CDR3 nucleotides: TGTGCCAGCAGCTTATCCACAGGGCAATTGACGAGAGATACGCAGTATTTT.

The chain carries TRBV7-9 and TRBJ1-1; no clear D gene. This CDR3 has 12 amino acids. V lost 3 bases to trimming and J lost 3 bases, with 5 bases between them. In germline, CDR1 is SEHNR, CDR2 FQNEAQ (reference sequence). CDR3 protein: CASSLEDTEAFF. The CDR3, as DNA: TGTGCCAGCAGCTTGGAGGACACTGAAGCTTTCTTT.

This clonotype was counted at least ten times. V usage is TRBV20-1 and J usage is TRBJ2-7; D ambiguous. CDR1 is DFQATT, CDR2 SNEGSKA, per germline (reference sequence). This CDR3 contains 13 residues. Trimming stripped 3 bases from V and 0 bases from J, with 9 bases between. The CDR3 bases are TGCAGTGCTAGGACCACATACTCCTACGAGCAGTACTTC. Its protein product is CSARTTYSYEQYF.

The chain carries TRBV11-1 and TRBJ2-1, with 13 bases matching TRBD2. After removal of 3 bases from V and 3 bases from J, the junction contained 2 bases not matched to a gene. The CDR3 runs to 16 residues. CDR1 and CDR2 (germline): SGHAT, FQDESV (reference sequence). The CDR3 sequence: CASSFRTSGSYNEQFF. The CDR3 nucleotides are TGTGCCAGCAGCTTCCGGACTAGCGGGAGCTACAATGAGCAGTTCTTC.

The CDR3, as DNA: TGTGCCACCAGCGGCTCTAGCGGGGGGGTCTACGAGCAGTACTTC. As protein: CATSGSSGGVYEQYF. The gene calls are TRBV15 and TRBJ2-7; TRBD2 agrees at 12 bases. The CDR3 has 15 amino acids. In germline, CDR1 is LNHNV, CDR2 YYDKDF (reference sequence). V was pared by 5 bases and J by 3 bases, with 5 bases of the junction left unmatched. Full variable domain (remainder filled in from reference TRBV15 and TRBJ2-7): DAMVIQNPRYQVTQFGKPVTLSCSQTLNHNVMYWYQQKSSQAPKLLFHYYDKDFNNEADTPDNFQSRRPNTSFCFLDIRSPGLGDTAMYLCATSGSSGGVYEQYFGPGTRLTVT.

The rearrangement links TRBV2 to TRBJ2-5; D unclear. CDR1 and CDR2 from the germline V gene are SNHLY and FYNNEI. The CDR3 is 11 amino acids. With 10 bases removed from V and 6 bases from J, the gap between germline ends came to 12 bases. The CDR3 coding sequence is TGTGCCATCGATCGTGGGCAGACCCAGTACTTC. This codes for CAIDRGQTQYF.

V gene TRBV20-1 combines with J gene TRBJ1-1; D gene unclear. From germline, CDR1 is DFQATT and CDR2 SNEGSKA (reference sequence). The CDR3 is made up of 17 amino acids. V lost 2 bases to trimming and J lost 3 bases, with 22 bases between them. The CDR3 loop reads CSARYVGVEGRDTEAFF. DNA of the CDR3: TGCAGTGCTAGATACGTGGGAGTCGAGGGTCGGGACACTGAAGCTTTCTTT.

CDR3 sequence: CASSFGTGTGPQHF. For the CDR3, the DNA is TGTGCCAGCAGCTTCGGGACGGGGACCGGGCCCCAGCATTTT. The chain combines TRBV7-2 with TRBJ1-5; tentative D call: TRBD1 (5 bases). V lost 3 bases and J 9 bases, leaving 15 bases between the germline ends. Germline CDR1 and CDR2: SGHTA and FQGNSA. The CDR3 runs to 14 residues.

This sequence joins TRBV4-2 and TRBJ2-2; 7 nucleotides line up with TRBD2. The CDR3 is 16 amino acids. V was clipped by 0 bases and J by 2 bases; unmatched bases: 3. Germline V gives CDR1 LGHNA, CDR2 YNFKEQ. The CDR3 reads CASSQDPSGNTGELFF. The CDR3 bases are TGTGCCAGCAGCCAAGACCCTAGCGGAAACACCGGGGAGCTGTTTTTT.

This clonotype has only a few counts. The chain joins TRBV7-2 to TRBJ2-1; D uncertain. This CDR3 comprises 13 residues. Germline CDR1 SGHTA, CDR2 FQGNSA. V was clipped by 1 base and J by 7 bases, with 8 bases between them. Here the CDR3 DNA reads TGTGCCAGCAGCTTAGTCTGGGGAAATGAGCAGTTCTTC. Translating it yields CASSLVWGNEQFF.

This clonotype came up a few times. The V call is TRBV20-1, the J call TRBJ2-1, with D possibly TRBD1 on 6 matching bases. The CDR3 length is 15 residues. Trimming removed 2 bases from V and 8 bases from J, with 19 bases in between. Germline CDR1 and CDR2: DFQATT and SNEGSKA (reference sequence). As DNA, the CDR3 is TGCAGTGCTAGATCCAGGGTCAGGGGTATGGATGAGCAGTTCTTC. Protein: CSARSRVRGMDEQFF.

The chain combines TRBV24-1 with TRBJ2-5; D may be TRBD1 or TRBD2 (5 bases each). Germline V gene sequence: CDR1 KGHDR, CDR2 SFDVKD. This CDR3 is 15 amino acids long. V shed 1 base and J shed 5 bases, with 13 bases lying between them. DNA of the CDR3: TGTGCCACCAGTGATTTAAGGGACCCACGGGAGACCCAGTACTTC. It encodes CATSDLRDPRETQYF.

This clonotype was recorded a few times. The genes are TRBV3-1 and TRBJ2-5; TRBD2 matches at 14 bases. Germline CDR1 and CDR2: LGHDT and YNNKEL (reference sequence). Trimming cost V 6 bases and J 5 bases; bases outside gene matches: 5. CDR3 length: 15 residues. CDR3: CASRTSGGALETQYF. CDR3 DNA sequence: TGTGCCAGCAGGACTAGCGGGGGGGCCTTGGAGACCCAGTACTTC.

The V and J genes are TRBV12-3 or TRBV12-4 and TRBJ2-1; TRBD2 aligns across 8 bases. The end of the DNA is better explained by TRBJ2-7, so the J call may be wrong. The CDR3 runs 19 residues. CDR3 nucleotide sequence: TGTGCCAGCAGTTTCCGTGCACTAGCGGCCCATAGCTCCTACAATGAGCAGTACTTC. Residues: CASSFRALAAHSSYNEQYF.